The clone carrying this T cell receptor (beta chain) came up many times. Authors of the study amplified TCR beta CDR3 regions from RNA transcripts. The HTBI primer set served for first-round RT-PCR of the TCR CDR3. TCRdb fed the multiplex PCR reads into MiXCR, producing one record per CDR3 protein. The sample carries 410,000 or so distinct CDR3 sequences, 14% to 15% recorded once. The data originate from a study of T cells in Graves' hyperthyroidism and ophthalmopathy. Study summary: Blood was drawn when the patient was first diagnosed and still untreated.

The CDR3 has 16 residues. The germline V gene encodes CDR1 KGHSH and CDR2 LQKENI. Losses at the gene ends were 3 bases for V and 4 bases for J; bases not matched to a gene: 6. The sequenced sample was blood. This clonotype was sampled from a man aged 18 to 29 with Graves' ophthalmopathy. The J gene is TRBJ2-1, the V gene TRBV18; 10 bases match TRBD2. The CDR3 region is CASSPISGGTYNEQFF. DNA for the CDR3: TGTGCCAGCTCACCTATTAGCGGGGGGACGTACAATGAGCAGTTCTTC.